What follows are 32 T cell receptor beta chains derived from one specimen sequenced in a study of OX40 agonist ivuxolimab in advanced cancers. Assay: immunoSEQ multiplex PCR; the TCRdb copy retains only in-frame clones and omits some. The sample consists of more than 50,000 clones, 79% of them appearing once. The material sequenced was CD4+ or CD8+ T cells sorted from blood, taken in a trial of the OX40 agonist ivuxolimab. Receptors were obtained from an adult with an advanced solid tumor such as melanoma, head and neck, liver or kidney cancer.

The genes are TRBV4-1 and TRBJ2-3; 7 bases are shared with TRBD1. CDR3 size: 14 residues. The ends lost 4 bases at V and 1 base at J; junction bases unmatched: 2. The V gene's germline CDR1 is MGHRA and CDR2 YSYEKL. The CDR3 sequence: CASSLGTGTDTQYF. The CDR3 DNA reads TGCGCCAGCAGCCTTGGGACAGGCACAGATACGCAGTATTTT.

Concerning this clone itself: One junction end disagrees with the germline gene, perhaps due to a read error. As DNA, the CDR3 is TGTGCCAGCAGTTTATCGGGACTAGCGGGAGGGCCGGACTTC. Encoded protein: CASSLSGLAGGPDF. The rearrangement joins TRBV28 to TRBJ2-7; TRBD2 matches at 16 bases. Germline lookup yields CDR1 MDHEN and CDR2 SYDVKM. The CDR3 is 14 amino acids.

The CDR3 spells CASSPDPRSSYEQYF. The CDR3 DNA sequence: TGTGCCAGCAGCCCCGACCCTAGGAGCTCCTACGAGCAGTACTTC. The rearrangement links TRBV7-3 to TRBJ2-7; D remains unclear. CDR3 length equals 15 residues. Germline V gene lookup returns CDR1 SGHTA and CDR2 FQGTGA. The V and J ends lost 5 bases and 0 bases respectively, with 14 bases between them.

The chain couples TRBV7-2 to TRBJ1-1, with 8 bases that match TRBD1. Germline V CDR1 and CDR2: SGHTA, FQGNSA. The CDR3 consists of 15 residues. J was trimmed by 3 bases and V by 4 bases; bases with no gene match: 7. As DNA, the CDR3 is TGTGCCAGCAGCTCCAGGGGGCCGAAGTACACTGAAGCTTTCTTT. This encodes CASSSRGPKYTEAFF.

V and J are TRBV30 and TRBJ1-2; D possibly corresponds to TRBD1 (5 bases). V dropped 0 bases and J dropped 9 bases, with 14 bases sitting between them. This CDR3 spans 13 amino acids. Germline loops: CDR1 GTSNPN, CDR2 SVGIG (reference sequence). Written as DNA, the CDR3 is TGTGCCTGGAGTGTATCGGGGCTGAGGAGCTACACCTTC. As protein: CAWSVSGLRSYTF. Complete variable domain (other parts from reference TRBV30 and TRBJ1-2): SQTIHQWPATLVQPVGSPLSLECTVEGTSNPNLYWYRQAAGRGLQLLFYSVGIGQISSEVPQNLSASRPQDRQFILSSKKLLLSDSGFYLCAWSVSGLRSYTFGSGTRLTVV.

The rearrangement joins TRBV5-1 to TRBJ2-1; D is undetermined. The CDR3 length is 12 residues. Trimming stripped 4 bases from V and 10 bases from J, with 12 bases between. The germline CDR1 and CDR2 sequences are SGHRS and YFSETQ. As DNA, the CDR3 is TGCGCCAGCAGCCTGAACCTTGGCGAGCAGTTCTTC. Its protein product is CASSLNLGEQFF.

The V and J genes are TRBV5-1 and TRBJ2-4; TRBD2 aligns across 8 bases. The germline V gene encodes CDR1 SGHRS and CDR2 YFSETQ. With 4 bases clipped from V and 3 bases from J, the junction kept 9 bases outside the gene matches. The CDR3 consists of 16 residues. The DNA for the CDR3 is TGCGCCAGCAGCCGGGAGGGGGTAGGAGTCAAAAACATTCAGTACTTC. Encoded protein: CASSREGVGVKNIQYF.

The chain combines TRBV5-8 with TRBJ2-2; no clear D. V gave up 5 bases and J gave up 1 base, with 9 bases separating them. The germline V gene encodes CDR1 SGHTS and CDR2 YDEGEE. This CDR3 contains 14 residues. CDR3 region: CASSRYKNTGELFF. The CDR3 bases are TGTGCCAGCAGTCGGTATAAGAACACCGGGGAGCTGTTTTTT.

The chain recombines TRBV7-2 with TRBJ2-1, with 10 bases lining up with TRBD2. CDR3 length equals 14 residues. CDR1 and CDR2 (germline): SGHTA, FQGNSA. V was pared by 5 bases and J by 6 bases, with 4 bases of the junction left unmatched. CDR3 in DNA: TGTGCCAGCAGCCCCCAGCGGGGGGGCAATGAGCAGTTCTTC. Translating it yields CASSPQRGGNEQFF.

This chain connects TRBV18 to TRBJ1-4; maybe TRBD1 (6 bases). Germline V gene sequence: CDR1 KGHSH, CDR2 LQKENI. Trimming took 3 bases from V and 5 from J, leaving 16 bases between them. This CDR3 is 16 amino acids long. CDR3 loop: CASSPRTGFGNEKLFF. The DNA of the CDR3 is TGTGCCAGCTCACCCCGAACAGGGTTCGGGAATGAAAAACTGTTTTTT.

Written as DNA, the CDR3 is TGTGCCAGCAGTTGGACAGGGGGCGAATCACCCCTCCACTTT. It codes for CASSWTGGESPLHF. J is TRBJ1-6 and V is TRBV27; 11 nucleotides match TRBD1. This CDR3 has 14 residues. With 4 bases clipped from V and 10 bases from J, the junction kept 3 bases outside the gene matches. Germline CDR1 and CDR2: MNHEY and SMNVEV (reference sequence).

The chain uses TRBV5-1 and TRBJ2-3; possibly TRBD2 for D (6 bases). The V end was cut by 0 bases, the J end by 0 bases, with 11 bases between. The CDR3 covers 16 residues. Germline CDR1 SGHRS, CDR2 YFSETQ. The CDR3 protein is CASSLEGTPSTDTQYF. CDR3 sequence (DNA): TGCGCCAGCAGCTTGGAAGGGACTCCTAGCACAGATACGCAGTATTTT.

The chain carries TRBV25-1 and TRBJ1-1, with D perhaps TRBD1 (6 bases). In germline, CDR1 is MGHDK, CDR2 SYGVNS. V gave up 5 bases and J gave up 4 bases, with 14 bases separating them. The CDR3 is 14 residues long. The CDR3 is CASSQGSFTTEAFF. CDR3 DNA: TGTGCCAGCAGTCAGGGGAGCTTTACCACTGAAGCTTTCTTT. The full variable domain, completed using reference TRBV25-1 and TRBJ1-1, is EADIYQTPRYLVIGTGKKITLECSQTMGHDKMYWYQQDPGMELHLIHYSYGVNSTEKGDLSSESTVSRIRTEHFPLTLESARPSHTSQYLCASSQGSFTTEAFFGQGTRLTVV.

Here the CDR3 reads CASSLAAGGVDTQYF. In DNA, the CDR3 is TGTGCCAGCAGCTTGGCGGCAGGGGGGGTAGATACGCAGTATTTT. The J gene is TRBJ2-3, the V gene TRBV5-4; D could derive from TRBD1 or TRBD2 (7 bases each). This CDR3 is 15 amino acids long. V was pared by 0 bases and J by 5 bases, with 13 bases between. CDR1 and CDR2 from the germline V gene are SGHNT and YYREEE (reference sequence).

The rearrangement links TRBV6-5 to TRBJ1-3, with 8 bases lining up with TRBD1. CDR1 is MNHEY, CDR2 SVGAGI, per germline. Unmatched junction bases numbered 4, after V lost 4 bases and J lost 5 bases. This CDR3 is built from 14 residues. CDR3 bases: TGTGCCAGCAGTTTGACAGGGGCAAGAAACACCATATATTTT. Translation: CASSLTGARNTIYF.

The chain recombines TRBV15 with TRBJ2-7; TRBD1 or TRBD2 may be the D gene (5 bases each). V was shortened by 6 bases and J by 4 bases, with 19 bases between the two germline ends. CDR3 size: 15 residues. Germline values: CDR1 LNHNV, CDR2 YYDKDF (reference sequence). The CDR3 DNA reads as TGTGCCACCAGTTGGACACGGGGAGTGGGGTACGAGCAGTACTTC. Its protein product is CATSWTRGVGYEQYF.

The chain uses TRBV29-1 and TRBJ1-2, with D uncertain. This CDR3 has 15 amino acids. Germline CDR1 and CDR2: SQVTM and ANQGSEA. V was shortened by 8 bases and J by 0 bases, with 19 bases between the two germline ends. The CDR3 DNA reads as TGCAGCTCTAGAGGCAGTAGCGCCTCTAACTATGGCTACACCTTC. Translated, it gives CSSRGSSASNYGYTF.

The chain carries TRBV30 and TRBJ2-7, with TRBD2 identical over 9 bases. Germline V gene data show CDR1 as GTSNPN and CDR2 as SVGIG (reference sequence). Losses at the gene ends were 0 bases for V and 4 bases for J; bases not matched to a gene: 7. The CDR3 totals 15 residues. In DNA, the CDR3 is TGTGCCTGGAGTGTACGGGCGGGAGGGAGGTACGAGCAGTACTTC. Translation: CAWSVRAGGRYEQYF.

This chain connects TRBV21-1 to TRBJ1-1. TRBV21-1 represents a pseudogene. CDR3 length: 16 amino acids. This CDR3 reads CASTNMRGLGWAEAFF. The DNA for the CDR3 is TGTGCCAGCACCAACATGCGAGGGCTGGGATGGGCTGAAGCTTTCTTT.

This clone turned up a few times. The chain joins TRBV5-1 to TRBJ1-4; 8 nucleotides align to TRBD1. There are 19 residues in the CDR3. Losses at the gene ends were 4 bases for V and 4 bases for J; bases not matched to a gene: 18. The germline V gene has CDR1 SGHRS and CDR2 YFSETQ. CDR3 protein: CASSPTTGSRGRGNEKLFF. The CDR3 coding sequence is TGCGCCAGCAGCCCCACTACTGGGAGCAGGGGGCGGGGTAATGAAAAACTGTTTTTT.

The chain carries TRBV11-1 and TRBJ1-2, with unresolved D. V was shortened by 5 bases and J by 4 bases, with 11 bases between the two germline ends. Germline V gene data show CDR1 as SGHAT and CDR2 as FQDESV (reference sequence). The CDR3 is made up of 13 amino acids. The CDR3: CASSRGIAYGYTF. DNA for the CDR3: TGTGCCAGCAGCCGAGGGATAGCCTATGGCTACACCTTC.

This clone was found a few times. The chain joins TRBV28 to TRBJ1-5, with D hard to call. With 5 bases removed from V and 7 bases from J, the gap between germline ends came to 9 bases. CDR1 and CDR2 from the germline V gene are MDHEN and SYDVKM. This CDR3 spans 12 amino acids. CDR3 DNA sequence: TGTGCCAGCAGTGTCACGGAGCAGCCCCAGCATTTT. Translating it yields CASSVTEQPQHF.

CDR3 region: CASSYSPGRGGTEAFF. The CDR3 region has the DNA TGTGCCAGCAGTTACTCACCCGGACGGGGCGGCACTGAAGCTTTCTTT. The J gene is TRBJ1-1, the V gene TRBV28, with D possibly matching TRBD1 (5 bases). CDR3 length equals 16 residues. The germline V gene encodes CDR1 MDHEN and CDR2 SYDVKM. V was trimmed by 4 bases and J by 4 bases, leaving 19 bases between them.

Only a few counts were recorded for this clone. The gene calls are TRBV27 and TRBJ2-2; TRBD1 aligns across 9 bases. This CDR3 region has 16 residues. The V gene's germline CDR1 is MNHEY and CDR2 SMNVEV (reference sequence). J gave up 4 bases and V 2 bases, and 5 bases lay outside the gene matches. The CDR3 reads CASSLRGQGSTGELFF. The CDR3 DNA reads as TGTGCCAGCAGTTTACGGGGACAGGGTTCCACCGGGGAGCTGTTTTTT.

This clone was observed a handful of times. V and J are TRBV18 and TRBJ1-1; weak D call: TRBD1 (5 bases). The CDR3 is made up of 14 amino acids. Germline V gene lookup returns CDR1 KGHSH and CDR2 LQKENI. Between the trimmed V and J ends, which lost 4 bases and 5 bases, there was a span of 14 bases. The DNA for the CDR3 is TGTGCCAGCTCACACGGCCAGGGAATGACTGAAGCTTTCTTT. Protein sequence: CASSHGQGMTEAFF.

J is TRBJ2-5 and V is TRBV5-1; 9 positions match TRBD2. This CDR3 has 16 amino acids. The J segment lost 1 base and the V segment lost 3 bases, leaving 7 bases of the junction unmatched. Germline assignment: CDR1 SGHRS and CDR2 YFSETQ. The CDR3 region is CASSYTGLAVQETQYF. The CDR3 DNA sequence: TGCGCCAGCAGCTACACGGGACTAGCAGTCCAAGAGACCCAGTACTTC.

This clone showed up just a few times. The rearrangement uses TRBV2 and TRBJ1-2, with 7 nucleotides matching TRBD1. The V gene's germline CDR1 is SNHLY and CDR2 FYNNEI. This CDR3 has 12 residues. The J segment lost 6 bases and the V segment lost 7 bases, leaving 5 bases of the junction unmatched. The CDR3 here is CASKIGGDGYTF. In DNA form, the CDR3 reads TGTGCCAGCAAGATAGGGGGCGATGGCTACACCTTC.

The sample holds a few counts of this clone. V is TRBV5-1 and J is TRBJ2-1; possible D gene TRBD2, 6 bases. Germline values: CDR1 SGHRS, CDR2 YFSETQ. This CDR3 has 14 amino acids. V lost 2 bases, J lost 8 bases, and 14 bases lay in between. The CDR3 DNA reads as TGCGCCAGCAGCTTCCCTAGCGCTGTCGATGAGCAGTTCTTC. Amino acid sequence: CASSFPSAVDEQFF.

This clone came up a few times. This chain uses TRBV4-3 with TRBJ2-3; TRBD2 matches 8 bases. The CDR3 sequence is 17 residues long. Germline V gene lookup returns CDR1 LGHNA and CDR2 YSLEER. Losses at the gene ends were 0 bases for V and 0 bases for J; bases not matched to a gene: 5. As DNA, the CDR3 is TGCGCCAGCAGCCAAGAAGGACTAGCCCTCAGCACAGATACGCAGTATTTT. Its translation: CASSQEGLALSTDTQYF.

This clone showed up just a few times. The chain is built from TRBV4-3 and TRBJ1-5, with D perhaps TRBD1 (5 bases). V was pared by 1 base and J by 2 bases, with 9 bases between. The length of the CDR3 is 15 residues. Germline values: CDR1 LGHNA, CDR2 YSLEER. The CDR3 protein is CASSQGGHRNQPQHF. Written as DNA, the CDR3 is TGCGCCAGCAGCCAAGGTGGACATCGCAATCAGCCCCAGCATTTT.

The rearrangement joins TRBV27 to TRBJ1-2; D is unresolved. Germline V CDR1 and CDR2: MNHEY, SMNVEV (reference sequence). CDR3 length equals 12 residues. Trimming removed 6 bases from V and 2 bases from J, with 7 bases in between. CDR3 bases: TGTGCCAGCAGGTCGGTGAACTATGGCTACACCTTC. Amino acids: CASRSVNYGYTF.

The chain employs TRBV7-2 and TRBJ2-3; tentative D call: TRBD1 (6 bases). In germline, CDR1 is SGHTA, CDR2 FQGNSA. The CDR3 length is 15 residues. The germline V and J ends were trimmed by 5 bases and 2 bases, with 14 bases remaining between them. This CDR3 reads CASSGQGLLTDTQYF. The CDR3 DNA reads as TGTGCCAGCAGCGGTCAGGGGCTACTCACAGATACGCAGTATTTT.